One sample yielded the 20 T cell receptor beta chains listed below, sequenced in a study of CD8 T cells in ankylosing spondylitis. Study-wide findings and caveats: Made up of eight or nine highly homologous variants, a TCR beta motif appeared characteristic of ankylosing spondylitis blood.

No antigen is known for these receptors. Using its own MiXCR run on the 5' RACE reads, TCRdb lists one record per CDR3 protein. This sample has under 950,000 distinct CDR3 sequences; around 19% occur once, and the top ten carry under 20%. Material: blood, either unsorted or a sorted T cell fraction (not recorded which). The receptors were sampled from a male donor with ankylosing spondylitis.

The V and J genes are TRBV3-1 and TRBJ2-3; no reliable D call. This CDR3 has 14 amino acids. The V gene lost 6 bases and the J gene lost 5 bases, with 15 bases spanning the gap. CDR1 LGHDT and CDR2 YNNKEL come from the germline V gene (reference sequence). CDR3 amino acids: CASRPGPGLDTQYF. The CDR3 DNA reads TGTGCCAGCAGACCGGGCCCAGGCCTAGATACGCAGTATTTT.

The DNA for the CDR3 is TGCAGTGCTAGTTCAGCGGGTAGCTCCTACAATGAGCAGTTCTTC. Protein sequence: CSASSAGSSYNEQFF. The gene calls are TRBV20-1 and TRBJ2-1; tentative D call: TRBD2 (6 bases). CDR1 DFQATT and CDR2 SNEGSKA come from the germline V gene (reference sequence). Trimming cost V 3 bases and J 0 bases, with 12 bases left between them. The CDR3 covers 15 residues.

This sequence joins TRBV7-2 and TRBJ1-3; D remains ambiguous. The germline gives CDR1 SGHTA, CDR2 FQGNSA. V was shortened by 1 base and J by 0 bases, with 13 bases between the two germline ends. This CDR3 has 17 amino acids. CDR3 DNA: TGTGCCAGCAGCTTAGTAGGTGGCCAGAGCTCTGGAAACACCATATATTTT. This gives the protein CASSLVGGQSSGNTIYF.

Ten or more counts support this clonotype. The rearrangement joins TRBV5-5 to TRBJ2-1; 8 bases are shared with TRBD2. CDR1 and CDR2 (germline): SGHKS, YYEKEE (reference sequence). V dropped 0 bases and J dropped 10; count of bases not matched to a gene: 0. The CDR3 extends over 12 amino acids. Written as DNA, the CDR3 is TGTGCCAGCAGCTTGGGACTAGCGGAGCAGTTCTTC. This codes for CASSLGLAEQFF.

Ten or more counts support this clonotype. J is TRBJ1-1 and V is TRBV9; D gene unclear. The CDR3 covers 16 residues. Germline V gene sequence: CDR1 SGDLS, CDR2 YYNGEE. Trimming took 4 bases from V and 0 from J, leaving 16 bases between them. Written as DNA, the CDR3 is TGTGCCAGCAGCCCCCGAGTCGGGGTAATGAACACTGAAGCTTTCTTT. Its protein is CASSPRVGVMNTEAFF.

A few counts support this clonotype. DNA for the CDR3: TGTGCCAGCAGCGGACTAGCGGGGTCCCAAGAGACCCAGTACTTC. Residues: CASSGLAGSQETQYF. The V call is TRBV2, the J call TRBJ2-5; 12 bases agree with TRBD2. The CDR3 is made up of 15 amino acids. Germline assignment: CDR1 SNHLY and CDR2 FYNNEI. Trimming at V came to 6 bases and at J to 1 base, leaving 3 bases not matched to a gene. Looking up the rest from reference TRBV2 and TRBJ2-5 gives the full variable domain: EPEVTQTPSHQVTQMGQEVILRCVPISNHLYFYWYRQILGQKVEFLVSFYNNEISEKSEIFDDQFSVERPDGSNFTLKIRSTKLEDSAMYFCASSGLAGSQETQYFGPGTRLLVL.

This clonotype was found a few times. The chain recombines TRBV12-3 or TRBV12-4 with TRBJ2-1; D call uncertain. The V and J ends lost 7 bases and 6 bases respectively, with 22 bases between them. The CDR3 runs to 16 residues. CDR3 region: CASTSFGPSGSNEQFF. The DNA for the CDR3 is TGTGCCAGCACCTCTTTTGGGCCCTCAGGAAGCAATGAGCAGTTCTTC.

This clonotype was seen a handful of times. The rearrangement links TRBV10-3 to TRBJ2-7; D call uncertain. The CDR3 runs 14 residues. CDR1 is ENHRY and CDR2 is SYGVKD in the germline V gene. Trimming left V 0 bases short and J 5 bases short, with 11 bases between. The CDR3 protein is CAISESPLQNEQYF. The CDR3 bases are TGTGCCATCAGTGAGTCTCCCTTACAAAACGAGCAGTACTTC.

This chain connects TRBV20-1 to TRBJ2-7; D not resolved. The CDR3 covers 13 residues. The V gene's germline CDR1 is DFQATT and CDR2 SNEGSKA (reference sequence). Trimming cost V 6 bases and J 0 bases, with 12 bases left between them. CDR3 residues: CSAIAKSSYEQYF. CDR3 nucleotides: TGCAGTGCCATAGCCAAGAGCTCCTACGAGCAGTACTTC.

This clonotype came up a few times. The rearrangement links TRBV7-8 to TRBJ2-7; the match to TRBD2 covers 10 bases. The CDR3 length is 15 residues. Germline values: CDR1 SGHVS, CDR2 FQNEAQ. The ends lost 3 bases at V and 3 bases at J; junction bases unmatched: 5. The DNA of the CDR3 is TGTGCCAGCAGCTTGCCTAGCGGGGGCTACTACGAGCAGTACTTC. As protein: CASSLPSGGYYEQYF. The entire variable domain, with the rest obtained from reference TRBV7-8 and TRBJ2-7, is as follows: GAGVSQSPRYKVAKRGQDVALRCDPISGHVSLFWYQQALGQGPEFLTYFQNEAQLDKSGLPSDRFFAERPEGSVSTLKIQRTQQEDSAVYLCASSLPSGGYYEQYFGPGTRLTVT.

The V call is TRBV4-2, the J call TRBJ1-3; TRBD1 is a possible D gene (6 bases). Germline V gene data show CDR1 as LGHNA and CDR2 as YNFKEQ. The CDR3 extends over 16 amino acids. With 5 bases removed from V and 0 bases from J, the gap between germline ends came to 14 bases. This CDR3 reads CASSKQGLSSGNTIYF. The CDR3 region has the DNA TGTGCCAGCAGCAAACAGGGTCTGAGCTCTGGAAACACCATATATTTT.

The V call is TRBV5-1, the J call TRBJ2-5; perhaps TRBD2 as D (6 bases). Germline V gene data show CDR1 as SGHRS and CDR2 as YFSETQ. CDR3 length: 13 amino acids. Trimming stripped 4 bases from V and 5 bases from J, with 12 bases between. The chain's CDR3 is CASSPGLTETQYF. The DNA of the CDR3 is TGCGCCAGCAGCCCCGGACTAACCGAGACCCAGTACTTC.

As to this clonotype: The germline gene is not matched at one end of the junction; a read error may be the cause. V usage is TRBV20-1 and J usage is TRBJ1-1; TRBD1 agrees at 7 bases. This CDR3 has 15 residues. The germline V gene has CDR1 DFQATT and CDR2 SNEGSKA (reference sequence). The CDR3 reads CSARDRDSEDTEVFF. The CDR3 nucleotides are TGCAGTGCTAGAGACCGGGACAGTGAGGATACTGAAGTTTTCTTT.

This clonotype was seen a handful of times. The chain carries TRBV7-9 and TRBJ2-3; tentatively, D is TRBD2 (6 bases). The CDR3 length is 17 residues. Trimming stripped 1 base from V and 2 bases from J, with 16 bases between. Per the germline V gene, CDR1 is SEHNR and CDR2 is FQNEAQ (reference sequence). CDR3 sequence reads: CASSLGAGGGITDTQYF. The DNA of the CDR3 is TGTGCCAGCAGCTTAGGGGCAGGCGGAGGGATCACAGATACGCAGTATTTT.

This clonotype was observed a few times. The V call is TRBV12-1, the J call TRBJ2-2; the table's D call, TRBD2, was not checked against the DNA. TRBV12-1 is tagged as a pseudogene. The CDR3 runs to 18 residues. CDR3 sequence reads: CASSPIKRGGQVAGELFF. The DNA for the CDR3 is TGTGCCAGCAGCCCCATAAAGCGGGGGGGTCAGGTGGCCGGGGAGCTGTTTTTT.

This clonotype was found a few times. The CDR3, as DNA: TGCAGCGTTGTTGGGACAGGCTACGAGCAGTACTTC. This encodes CSVVGTGYEQYF. This sequence joins TRBV29-1 and TRBJ2-7; 8 bases are shared with TRBD1. Germline-derived CDR1 and CDR2 are SQVTM and ANQGSEA. V was pared by 4 bases and J by 3 bases, with 2 bases of the junction left unmatched. The CDR3 spans 12 residues.

This clonotype was seen only a few times. The chain uses TRBV11-2 and TRBJ2-7; the match to TRBD2 covers 8 bases. This CDR3 region has 16 residues. V lost 3 bases, J lost 7 bases, and 14 bases stayed unmatched. Germline CDR1 and CDR2: SGHAT and FQNNGV. Written as DNA, the CDR3 is TGTGCCAGCAGCTTTGGGTTTTTACCCACGGGGGGGGAGCAGTACTTC. Its protein is CASSFGFLPTGGEQYF.

This clonotype was seen a handful of times. The V and J genes are TRBV5-1 and TRBJ1-1; D uncertain. From germline, CDR1 is SGHRS and CDR2 YFSETQ. The V gene lost 0 bases and the J gene lost 4 bases, with 16 bases spanning the gap. This CDR3 is 16 amino acids long. The CDR3 spells CASSLGAGVITTEAFF. The CDR3 nucleotides are TGCGCCAGCAGCTTGGGTGCGGGCGTGATAACCACTGAAGCTTTCTTT.

The table lists this clonotype with a few counts. This rearrangement joins TRBV4-1 to TRBJ2-7; D is undetermined. Trimming took off 1 base at V and 4 bases at J, with 8 bases between the two ends. The CDR3 consists of 13 residues. Germline V gene sequence: CDR1 MGHRA, CDR2 YSYEKL. This CDR3 is CASSQGYLYEQYF. For the CDR3, the DNA is TGCGCCAGCAGCCAAGGTTACCTGTACGAGCAGTACTTC.

There are a few counts of this clonotype. The chain links TRBV29-1 to TRBJ2-7; unclear D gene. This CDR3 comprises 12 residues. Germline V gives CDR1 SQVTM, CDR2 ANQGSEA. V lost 2 bases and J 0 bases, leaving 5 bases between the germline ends. The CDR3 DNA reads as TGCAGCGTTGAAATTGGCTCCTACGAGCAGTACTTC. It codes for CSVEIGSYEQYF.